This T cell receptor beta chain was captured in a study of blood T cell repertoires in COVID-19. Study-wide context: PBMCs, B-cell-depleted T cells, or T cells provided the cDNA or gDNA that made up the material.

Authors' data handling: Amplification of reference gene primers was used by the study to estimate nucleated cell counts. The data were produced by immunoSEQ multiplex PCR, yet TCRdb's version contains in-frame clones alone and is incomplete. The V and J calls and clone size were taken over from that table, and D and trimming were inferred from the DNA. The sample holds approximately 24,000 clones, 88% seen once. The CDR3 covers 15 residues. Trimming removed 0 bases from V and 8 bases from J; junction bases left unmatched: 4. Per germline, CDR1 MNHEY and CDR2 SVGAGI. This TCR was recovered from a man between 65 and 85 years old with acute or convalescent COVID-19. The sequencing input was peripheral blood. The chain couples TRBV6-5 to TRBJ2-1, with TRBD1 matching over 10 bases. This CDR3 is CASSYSGTGVDEQFF. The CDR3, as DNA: TGTGCCAGCAGTTACTCGGGGACAGGGGTCGATGAGCAGTTCTTC.